Given below is one TCR beta chain in context. The data derive from a study of T cell responses to AZD1222 COVID-19 vaccine. Sequencing was performed with immunoSEQ multiplex PCR; in TCRdb, only in-frame clones are kept and a portion is missing. This table holds 80,000 or so clones, approximately 83% found once. This CDR3 has 13 residues. Germline V CDR1 and CDR2: MNHEY, SMNVEV (reference sequence). Trimming left V 6 bases short and J 6 bases short, with 11 bases between. V gene TRBV27 combines with J gene TRBJ1-4; D may be TRBD1 (5 bases). The receptor's source is an adult who received the AZD1222 COVID-19 vaccine. Sequenced here: peripheral blood, sampled 28 days after the second AZD1222 dose. CDR3: CASRRQSYEKLFF. DNA for the CDR3: TGTGCCAGCAGGCGACAGTCTTATGAAAAACTGTTTTTT.